This record covers a single T cell receptor beta chain. What it recognizes is unknown. There are 18 residues in the CDR3. This sample stems from a study of Ad26.COV2.S vaccination and SARS-CoV-2 variants. About the study: Ad26.COV2.S was injected intramuscularly once or twice, 56 days apart.

This sample's treatment: some 19 received Ad26.COV2.S at low or high dose, single or two shots; a few received placebo; per-sample allocation not given. Repertoires come from day 63 after the first vaccine or placebo injection. The data were produced by immunoSEQ multiplex PCR, yet TCRdb's version contains in-frame clones alone and is incomplete. The sample carries 410,000 or so clones, about 90% recorded once. Study-wide results and caveats: Those who received the vaccine showed greater spike-specific TCR breadth than those given placebo.

J is TRBJ1-6 and V is TRBV21-1. TRBV21-1 is tagged as a pseudogene. Here the sequenced sample was peripheral blood, taken in a trial of Ad26.COV2.S vaccine versus placebo. The TCR originated in a person between 18 and 65 years old who received the Ad26.COV2.S COVID-19 vaccine or a placebo. CDR3 amino acids: CASSKVPRASSYNSPLHF. Written as DNA, the CDR3 is TGTGCCAGCAGCAAAGTCCCCCGGGCGAGCTCCTATAATTCACCCCTCCACTTT.